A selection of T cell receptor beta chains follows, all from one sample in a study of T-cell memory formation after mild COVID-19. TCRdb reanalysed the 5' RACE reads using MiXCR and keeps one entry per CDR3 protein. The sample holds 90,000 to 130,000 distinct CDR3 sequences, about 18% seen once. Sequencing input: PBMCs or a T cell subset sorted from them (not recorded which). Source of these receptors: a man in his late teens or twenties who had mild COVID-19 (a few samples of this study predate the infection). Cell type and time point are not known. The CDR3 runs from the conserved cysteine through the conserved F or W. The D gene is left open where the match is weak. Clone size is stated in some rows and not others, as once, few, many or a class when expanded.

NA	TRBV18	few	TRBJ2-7	CASSPVEGNDYEQYF	TGTGCCAGCTCACCAGTTGAGGGAAACGACTACGAGCAGTACTTC
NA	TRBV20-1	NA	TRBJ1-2	CSARDPGRAEGYTF	TGCAGTGCTAGAGACCCGGGCCGGGCGGAAGGCTACACCTTC
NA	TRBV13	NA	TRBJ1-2	CASSLDPMGYGYTF	TGTGCCAGCAGCTTAGACCCCATGGGGTATGGCTACACCTTC
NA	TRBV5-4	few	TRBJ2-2	CASSLAAGNTGELFF	TGTGCCAGCAGCTTGGCCGCGGGGAACACCGGGGAGCTGTTTTTT
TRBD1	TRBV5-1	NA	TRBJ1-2	CASSGQGLSYGYTF	TGCGCCAGCAGCGGACAGGGCCTATCCTATGGCTACACCTTC
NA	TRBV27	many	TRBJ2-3	CASSSNAVTDTQYF	TGTGCCAGCAGTTCAAACGCGGTCACAGATACGCAGTATTTT
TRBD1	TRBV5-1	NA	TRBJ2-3	CASSLQDRAKDTQYF	TGCGCCAGCAGCTTGCAGGACAGGGCGAAAGATACGCAGTATTTT
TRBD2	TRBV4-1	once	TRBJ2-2	CASSQGGATTGELFF	TGCGCCAGCAGCCAGGGAGGGGCGACCACCGGGGAGCTGTTTTTT
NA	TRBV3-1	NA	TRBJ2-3	CASSPRNIPDTQYF	TGTGCCAGCAGCCCCAGGAACATCCCAGATACGCAGTATTTT
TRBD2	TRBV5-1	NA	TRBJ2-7	CASSPGSGAFSYEQYF	TGCGCCAGCAGCCCGGGGAGCGGGGCGTTCTCCTACGAGCAGTACTTC
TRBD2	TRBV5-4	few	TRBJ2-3	CASSLKRILAGGDTQYF	TGTGCCAGCAGCTTAAAGAGGATATTAGCGGGGGGGGATACGCAGTATTTT
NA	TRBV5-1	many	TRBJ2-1	CASSLEVLTANEQFF	TGCGCCAGCAGCTTGGAGGTATTGACGGCCAATGAGCAGTTCTTC
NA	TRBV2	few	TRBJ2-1	CASRQYNEQFF	TGTGCCAGCAGACAGTACAATGAGCAGTTCTTC
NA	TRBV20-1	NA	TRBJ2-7	CSARVPGGSGQYF	TGCAGTGCTAGGGTCCCAGGAGGATCAGGGCAGTACTTC
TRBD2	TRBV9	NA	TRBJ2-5	CASSLRLAGDQETQYF	TGTGCCAGCAGCCTCCGACTAGCGGGGGACCAAGAGACCCAGTACTTC
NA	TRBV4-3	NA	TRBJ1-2	CASSQGGRDGYTF	TGCGCCAGCAGCCAAGGGGGACGGGACGGCTACACCTTC
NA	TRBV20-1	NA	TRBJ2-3	CSARGVSTQYF	TGCAGTGCTAGGGGGGTCTCTACGCAGTATTTT
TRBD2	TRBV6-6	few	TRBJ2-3	CASSQGGGLTDTQYF	TGTGCCAGCAGCCAAGGCGGGGGGCTCACAGATACGCAGTATTTT
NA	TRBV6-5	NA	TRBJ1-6	CASGRADGHNSPLHF	TGTGCCAGCGGTAGGGCGGACGGGCATAATTCACCCCTCCACTTT
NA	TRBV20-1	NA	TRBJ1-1	CSARDRVGTTEAFF	TGCAGTGCTAGAGATCGGGTTGGTACCACTGAAGCTTTCTTT
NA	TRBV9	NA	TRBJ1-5	CASSTEGQIDQPQHF	TGTGCCAGCAGCACAGAGGGGCAGATAGATCAGCCCCAGCATTTT
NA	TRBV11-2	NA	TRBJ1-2	CASRDTSGTTYGYTF	TGTGCCAGCAGAGACACATCCGGGACAACCTATGGCTACACCTTC
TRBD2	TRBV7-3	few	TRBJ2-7	CASSLREGGEQYF	TGTGCCAGCAGCTTAAGGGAGGGAGGAGAGCAGTACTTC
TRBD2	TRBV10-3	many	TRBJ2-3	CAISSGLAGGPDTQYF	TGTGCCATCAGCTCCGGACTAGCGGGAGGGCCAGATACGCAGTATTTT
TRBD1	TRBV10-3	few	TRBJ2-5	CAIGDRSQETQYF	TGTGCCATCGGGGACAGGTCCCAAGAGACCCAGTACTTC
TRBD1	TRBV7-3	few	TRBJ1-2	CASSTGTGGGYTF	TGTGCCAGCAGCACCGGGACAGGGGGCGGCTACACCTTC
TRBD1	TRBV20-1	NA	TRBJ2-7	CSAVHGTGSHRVYEQYF	TGCAGTGCTGTACACGGGACAGGGTCCCACCGTGTCTACGAGCAGTACTTC
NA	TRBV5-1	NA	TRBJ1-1	CASSSRGAVTEAFF	TGCGCCAGCAGCTCAAGAGGGGCGGTCACTGAAGCTTTCTTT
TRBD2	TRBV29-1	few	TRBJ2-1	CSVHLSLLAARGNEQFF	TGCAGCGTTCACCTCTCCCTACTAGCGGCCAGAGGAAATGAGCAGTTCTTC
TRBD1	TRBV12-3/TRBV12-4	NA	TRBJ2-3	CASSLDRGHTDTQYF	TGTGCCAGCAGTTTAGACAGGGGGCACACAGATACGCAGTATTTT
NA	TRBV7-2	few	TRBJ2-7	CASSLGPGTVEQYF	TGTGCCAGCAGCTTGGGACCCGGTACTGTGGAGCAGTACTTC
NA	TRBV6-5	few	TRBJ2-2	CASSYSSRVGTGELFF	TGTGCCAGCAGTTACTCATCCAGGGTGGGCACCGGGGAGCTGTTTTTT
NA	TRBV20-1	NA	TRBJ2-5	CSATTRTQYF	TGCAGTGCTACCACTCGGACCCAGTACTTC
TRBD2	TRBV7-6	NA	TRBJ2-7	CASSAASGGGEQYF	TGTGCCAGCAGCGCCGCTAGCGGGGGGGGCGAGCAGTACTTC
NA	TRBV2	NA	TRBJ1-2	CASSESGFGYTF	TGTGCCAGCAGTGAGTCTGGGTTCGGCTACACCTTC
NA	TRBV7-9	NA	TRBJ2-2	CASSMTGYGELFF	TGTGCCAGCAGTATGACAGGCTACGGGGAGCTGTTTTTT
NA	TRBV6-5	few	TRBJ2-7	CASSYWGYGYEQYF	TGTGCCAGCAGTTATTGGGGGTATGGATACGAGCAGTACTTC
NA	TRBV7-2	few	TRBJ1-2	CASSSGTQRGGGYTF	TGTGCCAGCAGCTCCGGGACTCAAAGAGGGGGTGGCTACACCTTC
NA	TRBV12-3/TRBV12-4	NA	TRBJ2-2	CASSPPVGLGGELFF	TGTGCCAGCAGTCCCCCTGTGGGGTTAGGCGGGGAGCTGTTTTTT
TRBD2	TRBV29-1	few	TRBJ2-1	CSVCGSSYNEQFF	TGCAGCGTGTGCGGGAGCTCCTACAATGAGCAGTTCTTC
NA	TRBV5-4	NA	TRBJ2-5	CASSPNSQETQYF	TGTGCCAGCAGCCCTAATTCACAGGAGACCCAGTACTTC
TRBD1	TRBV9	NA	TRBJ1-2	CASSSRRQGAYGYTF	TGTGCCAGCAGCTCCCGTCGACAGGGAGCTTATGGCTACACCTTC
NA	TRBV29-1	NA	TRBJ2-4	CSVVGKRLYF	TGCAGCGTTGTAGGGAAGCGTTTGTACTTC
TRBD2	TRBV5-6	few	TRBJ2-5	CASSPRTSVETQYF	TGTGCCAGCAGTCCCCGGACTAGCGTCGAGACCCAGTACTTC
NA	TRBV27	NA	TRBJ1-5	CASSGGGSNQPQHF	TGTGCCAGCTCCGGGGGGGGTAGTAATCAGCCCCAGCATTTT
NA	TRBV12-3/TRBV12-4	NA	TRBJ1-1	CASSLLGLNTEAFF	TGTGCCAGCAGTTTGCTGGGACTGAACACTGAAGCTTTCTTT
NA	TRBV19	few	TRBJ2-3	CASSKGRSQGGITDTQYF	TGTGCCAGTAGTAAGGGCCGCTCCCAGGGGGGGATCACAGATACGCAGTATTTT
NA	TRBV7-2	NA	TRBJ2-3	CASSLDGAVDTQYF	TGTGCCAGCAGCTTAGACGGGGCGGTAGATACGCAGTATTTT
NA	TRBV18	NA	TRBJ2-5	CASSLFGKETQYF	TGTGCCAGCTCACTCTTCGGCAAGGAGACCCAGTACTTC
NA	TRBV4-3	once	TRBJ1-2	CASSPAIGYGYTF	TGCGCCAGCAGCCCTGCAATTGGCTATGGCTACACCTTC
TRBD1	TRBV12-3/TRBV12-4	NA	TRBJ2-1	CASSSTGTGRLGEQFF	TGTGCCAGCAGTAGCACCGGGACAGGGCGACTGGGTGAGCAGTTCTTC
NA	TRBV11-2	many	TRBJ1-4	CASSPGRDLFF	TGTGCCAGCAGCCCGGGACGGGATTTGTTTTTT
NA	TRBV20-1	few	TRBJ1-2	CSARDQAGNYGYTF	TGCAGTGCTAGAGATCAGGCAGGGAACTATGGCTACACCTTC
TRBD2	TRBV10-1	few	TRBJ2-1	CASSGGGTSEQFF	TGCGCCAGCAGTGGGGGGGGGACGAGTGAGCAGTTCTTC
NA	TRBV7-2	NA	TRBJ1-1	CASSFPGSDTEAFF	TGTGCCAGCAGCTTCCCGGGCTCAGACACTGAAGCTTTCTTT
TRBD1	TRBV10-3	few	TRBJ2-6	CAISASPGQSFSGANVLTF	TGTGCCATCAGTGCCTCCCCGGGACAGTCCTTCTCTGGGGCCAACGTCCTGACTTTC
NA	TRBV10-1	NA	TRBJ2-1	CARVSGGPREEQFF	TGCGCCAGGGTTTCGGGGGGCCCGAGGGAAGAGCAGTTCTTC
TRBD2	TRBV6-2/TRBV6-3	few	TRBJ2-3	CASNGGSSTDTQYF	TGTGCCAGCAACGGGGGGTCGAGCACAGATACGCAGTATTTT
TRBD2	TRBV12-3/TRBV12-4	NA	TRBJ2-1	CASSNNRGGGSYEQFF	TGTGCCAGCAGTAACAACCGGGGGGGCGGGTCTTATGAGCAGTTCTTC
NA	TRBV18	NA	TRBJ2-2	CASSPRLASTGELFF	TGTGCCAGCTCACCACGGCTAGCGAGCACCGGGGAGCTGTTTTTT